A single sample is the source of the 15 T cell receptor beta chains below, sequenced in a study of T cells expressing NK-cell markers. TCRdb reprocessed the 5' RACE reads, keeping one entry per CDR3 protein, no DNA. The sample holds some 390,000 distinct CDR3 sequences. The sequenced material came from blood T cells: a sorted CD56 or NKG2C T cell subset, CD4+ or CD8+ T cells, or bulk PBMC T cells (not recorded which). The source is a woman in her fifties or sixties in good health.

The gene calls are TRBV10-3 and TRBJ1-1; the TRBD1 assignment by TCRdb is unverifiable without DNA. This CDR3 region has 12 residues. Per germline, CDR1 ENHRY and CDR2 SYGVKD. The CDR3 protein is CAISDQGSEAFF.

The J gene is TRBJ2-5, the V gene TRBV12-3 or TRBV12-4; TCRdb names TRBD1, which stays unverified in the absence of DNA. This CDR3 is built from 15 residues. This CDR3 is CASSLRLPLGETQYF.

The chain employs TRBV4-1 and TRBJ2-3; there is no DNA to check the TCRdb D call of TRBD1. Germline assignment: CDR1 MGHRA and CDR2 YSYEKL. The CDR3 is made up of 17 amino acids. The CDR3 is CASSQDPPGGSTDTQYF.

The V gene is TRBV15, the J gene TRBJ2-2. From germline, CDR1 is LNHNV and CDR2 YYDKDF (reference sequence). CDR3 size: 15 residues. The CDR3 is CATSRVSIFAGELFF. The full variable domain, rest sourced from reference TRBV15 and TRBJ2-2, is DAMVIQNPRYQVTQFGKPVTLSCSQTLNHNVMYWYQQKSSQAPKLLFHYYDKDFNNEADTPDNFQSRRPNTSFCFLDIRSPGLGDTAMYLCATSRVSIFAGELFFGEGSRLTVL.

This chain joins TRBV2 and TRBJ2-2; TCRdb lists TRBD2, though no DNA is available to test this call. Germline assignment: CDR1 SNHLY and CDR2 FYNNEI. CDR3 length: 15 residues. CDR3 protein: CASRRERSNTGELFF.

J is TRBJ1-5 and V is TRBV16; TCRdb returns TRBD1, unconfirmable since there is no DNA. This CDR3 is 14 amino acids long. Germline CDR1 and CDR2: KGHSY and FQNENV. The CDR3 protein is CASSQDRGGKPQHF.

The rearrangement joins TRBV21-1 to TRBJ2-3; TCRdb reports TRBD1, a call that lacks DNA to check it against. TRBV21-1 corresponds to a pseudogene. CDR3 length: 16 residues. The chain's CDR3 is CASSAPGDPAKDTQYF.

V is TRBV29-1 and J is TRBJ2-3; TCRdb's assignment of TRBD2 cannot be checked, as there is no DNA. This CDR3 has 15 amino acids. Germline V gene data show CDR1 as SQVTM and CDR2 as ANQGSEA. CDR3: CSVDSLSGRDDTQYF.

The chain recombines TRBV12-3 or TRBV12-4 with TRBJ2-1; the TCRdb D gene call, TRBD2, has no DNA to confirm it. CDR3 length: 15 amino acids. This chain's CDR3 is CASSSSGSFYNEQFF.

The chain joins TRBV7-3 to TRBJ2-5; TCRdb's assignment of TRBD1 cannot be checked, as there is no DNA. Germline CDR1 reads SGHTA; CDR2 reads FQGTGA. The CDR3 has 14 amino acids. The chain's CDR3 is CASSFSDRGETQYF. The whole variable domain, filled in from reference TRBV7-3 and TRBJ2-5, reads GAGVSQTPSNKVTEKGKYVELRCDPISGHTALYWYRQSLGQGPEFLIYFQGTGAADDSGLPNDRFFAVRPEGSVSTLKIQRTERGDSAVYLCASSFSDRGETQYFGPGTRLLVL.

The gene calls are TRBV27 and TRBJ1-1. Germline CDR1 reads MNHEY; CDR2 reads SMNVEV (reference sequence). The CDR3 extends over 11 amino acids. CDR3 in amino acids: CASIDHTEAFF.

This chain joins TRBV4-1 and TRBJ1-2. CDR3 size: 16 residues. Germline V lookup: CDR1 MGHRA, CDR2 YSYEKL. The CDR3 sequence is CASSQAVPGRDYGYTF.

The J gene is TRBJ1-5, the V gene TRBV12-3 or TRBV12-4. There are 16 residues in the CDR3. CDR3 sequence reads: CASSLAMRESNQPQHF.

V is TRBV5-1 and J is TRBJ2-1; TCRdb's D call, TRBD2, is unchecked because there is no DNA. Per the germline V gene, CDR1 is SGHRS and CDR2 is YFSETQ. The CDR3 consists of 15 residues. CDR3 sequence reads: CASSQSSSGFDEQFF.

The V call is TRBV28, the J call TRBJ2-1; the TRBD2 assignment by TCRdb is unverifiable without DNA. CDR3 length equals 19 residues. The germline CDR1 and CDR2 sequences are MDHEN and SYDVKM. The CDR3 here is CASSPSDALAGVFYNEQFF. Drawing the rest from reference TRBV28 and TRBJ2-1, the complete variable domain is DVKVTQSSRYLVKRTGEKVFLECVQDMDHENMFWYRQDPGLGLRLIYFSYDVKMKEKGDIPEGYSVSREKKERFSLILESASTNQTSMYLCASSPSDALAGVFYNEQFFGPGTRLTVL.